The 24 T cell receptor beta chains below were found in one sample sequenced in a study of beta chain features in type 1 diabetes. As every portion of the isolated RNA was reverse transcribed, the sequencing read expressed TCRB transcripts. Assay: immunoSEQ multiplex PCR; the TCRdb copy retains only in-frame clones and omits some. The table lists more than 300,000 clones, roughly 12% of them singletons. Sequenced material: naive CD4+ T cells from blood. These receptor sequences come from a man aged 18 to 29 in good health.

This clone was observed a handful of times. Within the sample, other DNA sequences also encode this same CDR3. The CDR3: CASSPREKLFF. The CDR3 DNA follows: TGTGCCAGCAGCCCCCGGGAAAAACTGTTTTTT. The genes are TRBV28 and TRBJ1-4, with D uncertain. V was trimmed by 6 bases and J by 8 bases, leaving 7 bases between them. This CDR3 contains 11 residues. Per the germline V gene, CDR1 is MDHEN and CDR2 is SYDVKM.

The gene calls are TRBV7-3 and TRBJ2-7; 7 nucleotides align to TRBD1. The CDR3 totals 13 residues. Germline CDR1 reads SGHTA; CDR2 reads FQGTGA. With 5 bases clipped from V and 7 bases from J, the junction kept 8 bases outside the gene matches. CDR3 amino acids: CASSPKNRGEQYF. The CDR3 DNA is TGTGCCAGCAGCCCCAAGAACAGGGGAGAGCAGTACTTC.

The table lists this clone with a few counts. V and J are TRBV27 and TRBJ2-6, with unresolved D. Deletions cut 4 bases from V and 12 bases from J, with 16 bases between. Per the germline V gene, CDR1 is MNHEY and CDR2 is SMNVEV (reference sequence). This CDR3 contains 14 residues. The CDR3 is CASSSPRPSAVLTF. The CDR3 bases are TGTGCCAGCAGTTCTCCCAGGCCCTCCGCCGTCCTGACTTTC.

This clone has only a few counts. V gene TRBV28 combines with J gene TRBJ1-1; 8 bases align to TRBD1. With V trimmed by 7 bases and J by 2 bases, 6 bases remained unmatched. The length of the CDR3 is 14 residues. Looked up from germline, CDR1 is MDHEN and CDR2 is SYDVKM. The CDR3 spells CASTGGAGNTEAFF. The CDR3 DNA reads TGTGCCAGCACAGGGGGCGCGGGTAACACTGAAGCTTTCTTT.

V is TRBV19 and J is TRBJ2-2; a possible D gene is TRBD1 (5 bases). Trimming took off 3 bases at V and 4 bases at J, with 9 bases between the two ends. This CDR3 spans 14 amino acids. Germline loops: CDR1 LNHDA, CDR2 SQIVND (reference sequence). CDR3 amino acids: CASSIGQGTGELFF. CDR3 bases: TGTGCCAGTAGTATCGGGCAGGGCACCGGGGAGCTGTTTTTT.

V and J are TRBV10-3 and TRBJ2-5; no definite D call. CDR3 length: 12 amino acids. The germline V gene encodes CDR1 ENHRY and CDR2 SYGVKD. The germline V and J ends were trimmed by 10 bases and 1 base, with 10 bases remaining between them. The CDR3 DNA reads TGTGCCACCGCCGCCAGCCAAGAGACCCAGTACTTC. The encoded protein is CATAASQETQYF.

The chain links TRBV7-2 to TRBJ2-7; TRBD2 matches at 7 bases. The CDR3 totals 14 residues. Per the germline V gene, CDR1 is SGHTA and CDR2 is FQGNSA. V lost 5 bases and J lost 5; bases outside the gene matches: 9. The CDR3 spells CASSPNPGGDEQYF. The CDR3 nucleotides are TGTGCCAGCAGCCCTAACCCGGGGGGTGACGAGCAGTACTTC.

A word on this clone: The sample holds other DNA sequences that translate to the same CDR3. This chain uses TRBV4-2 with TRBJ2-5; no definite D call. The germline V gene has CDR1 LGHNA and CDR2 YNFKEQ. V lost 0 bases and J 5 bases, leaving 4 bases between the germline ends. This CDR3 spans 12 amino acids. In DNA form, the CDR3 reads TGTGCCAGCAGCCAAGATCGGGAGACCCAGTACTTC. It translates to CASSQDRETQYF.

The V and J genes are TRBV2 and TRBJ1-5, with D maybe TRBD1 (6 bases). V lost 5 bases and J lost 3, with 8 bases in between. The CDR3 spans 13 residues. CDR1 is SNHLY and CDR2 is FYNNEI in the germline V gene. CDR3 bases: TGTGCCAGCAGTAGGGGGATCAATCAGCCCCAGCATTTT. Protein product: CASSRGINQPQHF.

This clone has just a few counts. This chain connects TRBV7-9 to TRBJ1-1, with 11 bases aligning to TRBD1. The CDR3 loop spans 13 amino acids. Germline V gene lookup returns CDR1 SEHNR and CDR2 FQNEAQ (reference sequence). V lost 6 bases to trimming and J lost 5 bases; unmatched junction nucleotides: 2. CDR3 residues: CASRWDRGTEAFF. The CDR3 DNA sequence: TGTGCCAGCAGATGGGACAGGGGGACTGAAGCTTTCTTT. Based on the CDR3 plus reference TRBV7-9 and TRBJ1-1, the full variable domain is DTGVSQNPRHKITKRGQNVTFRCDPISEHNRLYWYRQTLGQGPEFLTYFQNEAQLEKSRLLSDRFSAERPKGSFSTLEIQRTEQGDSAMYLCASRWDRGTEAFFGQGTRLTVV.

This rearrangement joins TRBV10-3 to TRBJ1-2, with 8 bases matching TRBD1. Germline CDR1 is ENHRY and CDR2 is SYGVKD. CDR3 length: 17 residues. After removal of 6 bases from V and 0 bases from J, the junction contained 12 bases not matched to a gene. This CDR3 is CAIRARDRSMSNYGYTF. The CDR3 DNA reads TGTGCCATCAGGGCCCGGGACAGGTCTATGTCTAACTATGGCTACACCTTC.

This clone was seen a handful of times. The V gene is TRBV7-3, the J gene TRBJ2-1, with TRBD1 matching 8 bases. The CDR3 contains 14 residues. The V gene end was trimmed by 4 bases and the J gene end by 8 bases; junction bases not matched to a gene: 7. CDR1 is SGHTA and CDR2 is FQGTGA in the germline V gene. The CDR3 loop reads CASSSGQGGHEQFF. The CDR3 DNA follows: TGTGCCAGCAGCTCCGGACAGGGTGGACATGAGCAGTTCTTC.

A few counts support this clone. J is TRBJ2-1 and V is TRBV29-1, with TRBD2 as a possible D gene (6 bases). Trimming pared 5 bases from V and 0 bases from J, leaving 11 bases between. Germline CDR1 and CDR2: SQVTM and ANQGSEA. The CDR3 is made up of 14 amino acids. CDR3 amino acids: CSVRAGLSYNEQFF. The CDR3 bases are TGCAGCGTTCGAGCGGGCCTCTCCTACAATGAGCAGTTCTTC.

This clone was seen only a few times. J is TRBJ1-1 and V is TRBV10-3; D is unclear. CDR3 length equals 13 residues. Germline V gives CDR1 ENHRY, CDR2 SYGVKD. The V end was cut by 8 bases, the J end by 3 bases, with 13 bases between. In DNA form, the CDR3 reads TGTGCCATCGCAGCGGCCCCGGACACTGAAGCTTTCTTT. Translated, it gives CAIAAAPDTEAFF.

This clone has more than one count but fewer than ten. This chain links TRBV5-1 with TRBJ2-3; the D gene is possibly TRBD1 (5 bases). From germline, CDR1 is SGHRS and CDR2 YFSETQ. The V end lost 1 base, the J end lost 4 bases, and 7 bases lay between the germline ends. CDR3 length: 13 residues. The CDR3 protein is CASSLLGADTQYF. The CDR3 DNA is TGCGCCAGCAGCTTGCTAGGGGCAGATACGCAGTATTTT.

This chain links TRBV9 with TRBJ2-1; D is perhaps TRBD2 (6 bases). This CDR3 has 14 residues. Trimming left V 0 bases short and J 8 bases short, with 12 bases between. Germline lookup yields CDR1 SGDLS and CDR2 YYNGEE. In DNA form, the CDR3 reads TGTGCCAGCAGCGTAGAGGGAGGAAGACATGAGCAGTTCTTC. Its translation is CASSVEGGRHEQFF. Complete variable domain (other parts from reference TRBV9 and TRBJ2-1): DSGVTQTPKHLITATGQRVTLRCSPRSGDLSVYWYQQSLDQGLQFLIQYYNGEERAKGNILERFSAQQFPDLHSELNLSSLELGDSALYFCASSVEGGRHEQFFGPGTRLTVL.

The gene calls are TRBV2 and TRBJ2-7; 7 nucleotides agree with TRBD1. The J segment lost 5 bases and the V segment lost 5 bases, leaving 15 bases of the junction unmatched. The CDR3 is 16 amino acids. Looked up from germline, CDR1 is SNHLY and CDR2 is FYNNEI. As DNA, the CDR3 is TGTGCCAGCAGTAAAGAGAAGGGGGCATTTGTGGACGAGCAGTACTTC. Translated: CASSKEKGAFVDEQYF.

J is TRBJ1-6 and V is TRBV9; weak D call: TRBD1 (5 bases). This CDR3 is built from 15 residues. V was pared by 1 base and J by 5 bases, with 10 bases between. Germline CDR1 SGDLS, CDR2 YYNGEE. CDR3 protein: CASSVLSGNNSPLHF. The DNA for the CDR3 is TGTGCCAGCAGCGTATTGTCAGGGAATAATTCACCCCTCCACTTT.

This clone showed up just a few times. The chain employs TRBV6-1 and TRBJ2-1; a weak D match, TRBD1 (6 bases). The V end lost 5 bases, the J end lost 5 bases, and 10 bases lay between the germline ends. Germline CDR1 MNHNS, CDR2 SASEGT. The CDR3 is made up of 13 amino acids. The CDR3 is CASSPRQDNEQFF. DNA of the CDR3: TGTGCCAGCAGTCCGCGACAGGACAATGAGCAGTTCTTC.

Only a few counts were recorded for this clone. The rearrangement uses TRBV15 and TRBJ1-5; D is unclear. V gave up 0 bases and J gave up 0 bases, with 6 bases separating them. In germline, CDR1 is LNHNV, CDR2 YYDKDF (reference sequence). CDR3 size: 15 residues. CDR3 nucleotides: TGTGCCACCAGCAGAGATATAGCTAGCAATCAGCCCCAGCATTTT. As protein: CATSRDIASNQPQHF.

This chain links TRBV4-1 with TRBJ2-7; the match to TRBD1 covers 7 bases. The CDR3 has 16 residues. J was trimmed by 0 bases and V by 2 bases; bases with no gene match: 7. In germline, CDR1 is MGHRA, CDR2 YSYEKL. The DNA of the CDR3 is TGCGCCAGCAGCCAACTTACGGGACAGATCTCCTACGAGCAGTACTTC. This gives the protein CASSQLTGQISYEQYF.

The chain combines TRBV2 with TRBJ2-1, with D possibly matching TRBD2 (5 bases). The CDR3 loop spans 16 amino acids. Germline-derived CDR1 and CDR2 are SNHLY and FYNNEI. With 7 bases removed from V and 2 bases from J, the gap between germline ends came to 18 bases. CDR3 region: CASTQIRGSAYNEQFF. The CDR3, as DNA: TGTGCCAGCACCCAGATCCGTGGTAGCGCCTACAATGAGCAGTTCTTC.

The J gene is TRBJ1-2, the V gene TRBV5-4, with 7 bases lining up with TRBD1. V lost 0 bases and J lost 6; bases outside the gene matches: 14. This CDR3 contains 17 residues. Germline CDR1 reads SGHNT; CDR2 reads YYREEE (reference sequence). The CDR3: CASSLGGQVGIWNGYTF. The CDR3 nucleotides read TGTGCCAGCAGCTTGGGTGGACAGGTTGGGATTTGGAATGGCTACACCTTC.

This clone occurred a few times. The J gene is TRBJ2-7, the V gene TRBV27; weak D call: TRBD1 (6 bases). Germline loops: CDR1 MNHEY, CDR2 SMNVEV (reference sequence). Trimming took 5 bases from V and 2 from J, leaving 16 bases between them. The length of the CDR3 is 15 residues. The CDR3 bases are TGTGCCAGCAGTAACCCGACAGGATTCCCCTACGAGCAGTACTTC. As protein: CASSNPTGFPYEQYF.